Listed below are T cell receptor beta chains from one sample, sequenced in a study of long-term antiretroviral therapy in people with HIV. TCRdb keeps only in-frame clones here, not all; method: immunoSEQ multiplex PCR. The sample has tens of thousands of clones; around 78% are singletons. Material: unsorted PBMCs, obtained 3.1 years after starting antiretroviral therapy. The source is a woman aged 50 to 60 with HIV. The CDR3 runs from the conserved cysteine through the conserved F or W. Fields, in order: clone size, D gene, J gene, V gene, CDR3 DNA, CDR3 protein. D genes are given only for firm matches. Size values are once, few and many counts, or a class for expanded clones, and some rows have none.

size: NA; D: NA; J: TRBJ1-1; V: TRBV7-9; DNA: TGTGCCAGCAGCGTGATCCAGGCTGAAGCTTTCTTT; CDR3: CASSVIQAEAFF
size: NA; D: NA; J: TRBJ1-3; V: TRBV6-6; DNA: TGTGCCAGCGGACCCCCCCGGGGCACCATATATTTT; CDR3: CASGPPRGTIYF
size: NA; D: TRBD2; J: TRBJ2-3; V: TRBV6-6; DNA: TGTGCCAGCACCCACGGGGGGGCCCCAGATACGCAGTATTTT; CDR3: CASTHGGAPDTQYF
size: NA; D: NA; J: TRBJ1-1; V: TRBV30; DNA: TGTGCCTGGAGTTACAGAGTGAACACTGAAGCTTTCTTT; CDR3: CAWSYRVNTEAFF
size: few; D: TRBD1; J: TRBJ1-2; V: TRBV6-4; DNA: TGTGCCAGCAGAGCCACTGACAGGGGCGGTGGCTACACCTTC; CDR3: CASRATDRGGGYTF
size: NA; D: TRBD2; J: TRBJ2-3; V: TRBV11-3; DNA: TGTGCCAGCGGAGAGGGAGGGGCAGATACGCAGTATTTT; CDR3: CASGEGGADTQYF
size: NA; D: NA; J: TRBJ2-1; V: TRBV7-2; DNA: TGTGCCAGCAGCTTACCGTTTTTCCTAGTCAATGAGCAGTTCTTC; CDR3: CASSLPFFLVNEQFF
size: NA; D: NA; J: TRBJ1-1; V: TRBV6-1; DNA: TGTGCCAGCAGTGAGCTGCGGACAGCGAACACTGAAGCTTTCTTT; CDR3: CASSELRTANTEAFF
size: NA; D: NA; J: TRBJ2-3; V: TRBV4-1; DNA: TGCGCCAGCAGCCAAACCGAGTGGGGGACCGGCGATACGCAGTATTTT; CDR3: CASSQTEWGTGDTQYF
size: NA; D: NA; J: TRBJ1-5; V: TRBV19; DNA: TGTGCCAGTAGTAGGCAGGTTCTTAGCAATCAGCCCCAGCATTTT; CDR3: CASSRQVLSNQPQHF
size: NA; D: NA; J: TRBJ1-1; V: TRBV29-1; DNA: TGCAGCGTTGTTCCCCAACGGACTGAAGCTTTCTTT; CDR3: CSVVPQRTEAFF
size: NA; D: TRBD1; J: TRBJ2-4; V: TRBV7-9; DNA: TGTGCCAGCAGCCCCGACAGGGTGGCGGGTCACGCCAAAAACATTCAGTACTTC; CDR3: CASSPDRVAGHAKNIQYF
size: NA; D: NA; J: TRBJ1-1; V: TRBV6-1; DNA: TGTGCCAGCAGTGAGGAAGGGCGGAACACTGAAGCTTTCTTT; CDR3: CASSEEGRNTEAFF
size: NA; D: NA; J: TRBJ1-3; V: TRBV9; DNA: TGTGCCAGCAGTGCTGGACAGTTTTCTGGAAACACCATATATTTT; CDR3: CASSAGQFSGNTIYF
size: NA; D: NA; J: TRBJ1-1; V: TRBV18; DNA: TGTGCCAGCTCAATAACGGCGAACACTGAAGCTTTCTTT; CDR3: CASSITANTEAFF
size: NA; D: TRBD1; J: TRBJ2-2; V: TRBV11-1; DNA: TGTGCCAGCAGCCTAGATGGACAGGCCGTGGAGCTGTTTTTT; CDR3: CASSLDGQAVELFF
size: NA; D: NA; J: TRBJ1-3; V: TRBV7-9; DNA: TGTGCCAGCAGCCCAACAGTGAGCTCTGGAAACACCATATATTTT; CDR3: CASSPTVSSGNTIYF
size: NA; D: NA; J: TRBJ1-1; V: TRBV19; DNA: TGTGCCAGTAGTGATACAGGGGAAGCTTTCTTT; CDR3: CASSDTGEAFF
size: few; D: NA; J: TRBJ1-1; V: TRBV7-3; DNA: TGTGCCAGCAGCCTCGTTGGGGGGGCGAACACTGAAGCTTTCTTT; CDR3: CASSLVGGANTEAFF
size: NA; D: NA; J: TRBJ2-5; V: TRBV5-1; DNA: TGCGCCAGCAGCCCCCTCGGCACGCAAGAGACCCAGTACTTC; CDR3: CASSPLGTQETQYF
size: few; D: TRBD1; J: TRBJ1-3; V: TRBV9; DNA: TGTGCCAGCAGCGGACAGGGGGCAAACACCATATATTTT; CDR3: CASSGQGANTIYF
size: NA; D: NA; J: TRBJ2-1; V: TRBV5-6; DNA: TGTGCCAGCAGCTTGGCATACCGGAGTGAGCAGTTCTTC; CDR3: CASSLAYRSEQFF
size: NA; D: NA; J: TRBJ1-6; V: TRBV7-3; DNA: TGTGCCAGCACCCCGGGAGGGTATAATTCACCCCTCCACTTT; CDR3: CASTPGGYNSPLHF
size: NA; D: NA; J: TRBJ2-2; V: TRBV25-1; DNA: TGTGCCAGCAGTGGGGACTTTAACACCGGGGAGCTGTTTTTT; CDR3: CASSGDFNTGELFF
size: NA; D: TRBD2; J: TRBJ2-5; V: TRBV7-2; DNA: TGTGCCAGCAGCGTACGGTTTAGCGGGGGGGGGCGAGAGACCCAGTACTTC; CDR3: CASSVRFSGGGRETQYF
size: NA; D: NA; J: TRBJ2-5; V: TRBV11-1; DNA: TGTGCCAGCAGCCCGGCGGAAGAGACCCAGTACTTC; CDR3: CASSPAEETQYF
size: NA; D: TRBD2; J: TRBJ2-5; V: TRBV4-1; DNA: TGCGCCAGCAGCCAAGGAGCGGGGGCCGGGGAGACCCAGTACTTC; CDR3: CASSQGAGAGETQYF
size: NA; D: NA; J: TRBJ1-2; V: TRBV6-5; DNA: TGTGCCAGCAGTTACTCTGGGACATCCACTTATGGCTACACCTTC; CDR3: CASSYSGTSTYGYTF
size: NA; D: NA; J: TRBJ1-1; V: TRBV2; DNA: TGTGCCAGATACCGACAGAACACTGAAGCTTTCTTT; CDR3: CARYRQNTEAFF
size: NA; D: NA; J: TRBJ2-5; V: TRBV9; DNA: TGTGCCAGCAGCCCCCCACGGGGTCCCACGGTCGAGACCCAGTACTTC; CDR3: CASSPPRGPTVETQYF
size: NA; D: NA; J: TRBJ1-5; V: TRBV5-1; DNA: TGCGCCAGCAGCTTGGCTGGGGGCCAGCCCCAGCATTTT; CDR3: CASSLAGGQPQHF
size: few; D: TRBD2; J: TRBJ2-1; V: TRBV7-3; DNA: TGTGCCAGCAGCACCATGGCGGGGGGTTACAATGAGCAGTTCTTC; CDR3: CASSTMAGGYNEQFF
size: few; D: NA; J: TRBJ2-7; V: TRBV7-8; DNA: TGTGCCAGCAGCTTAGTACTGGGGGCTTACGAGCAGTACTTC; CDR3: CASSLVLGAYEQYF
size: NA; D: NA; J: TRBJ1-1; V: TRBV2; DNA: TGTGCCAGCAGCTTGCTTTCGGAAGCTTTCTTT; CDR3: CASSLLSEAFF
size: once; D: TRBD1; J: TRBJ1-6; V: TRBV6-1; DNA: TGTGCCAGCAGGGGACAGGGAAATTCACCCCTCCACTTT; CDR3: CASRGQGNSPLHF
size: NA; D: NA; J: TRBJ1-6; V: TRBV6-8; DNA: TGTGCCAGCAGCCTGACAGGTAATAATTCACCCCTCCACTTT; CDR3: CASSLTGNNSPLHF
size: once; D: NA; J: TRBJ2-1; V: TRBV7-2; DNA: TGTGCCAGCAGCACAACAAGGGACGAACATGAGCAGTTCTTC; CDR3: CASSTTRDEHEQFF
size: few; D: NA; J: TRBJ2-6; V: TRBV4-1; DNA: TGCGCCAGCAGCCAAGGACACTCTGGGGCCAACGTCCTGACTTTC; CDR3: CASSQGHSGANVLTF
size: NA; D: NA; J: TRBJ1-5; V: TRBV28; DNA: TGTGCCAGCAGTCCCCGACTTACTAGCAATCAGCCCCAGCATTTT; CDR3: CASSPRLTSNQPQHF
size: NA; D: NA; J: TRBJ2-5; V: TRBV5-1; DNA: TGCGCCAGCAGCTTCCGATCAACAGGGGCGGGGGAGACCCAGTACTTC; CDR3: CASSFRSTGAGETQYF
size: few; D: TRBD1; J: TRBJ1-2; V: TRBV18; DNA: TGTGCCAGCTCAGTCTCCGGGACAGCGTATGGCTACACCTTC; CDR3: CASSVSGTAYGYTF
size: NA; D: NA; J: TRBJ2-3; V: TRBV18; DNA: TGTGCCAGCTCACCGTCGTCGAGTAGGATGAGCACAGATACGCAGTATTTT; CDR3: CASSPSSSRMSTDTQYF
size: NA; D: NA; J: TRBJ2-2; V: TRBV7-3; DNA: TGTGCCAGCAGCCCGGTGACCGGGGAGCTGTTTTTT; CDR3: CASSPVTGELFF
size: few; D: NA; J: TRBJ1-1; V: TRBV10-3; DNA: TGTGCCATCAGTCCCCGTTCGGACACTGAAGCTTTCTTT; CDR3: CAISPRSDTEAFF
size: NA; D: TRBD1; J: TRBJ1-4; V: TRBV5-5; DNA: TGTGCCAGCAGCCCCGGGACAGGGGGCCGGCTACTGTTTTTT; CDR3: CASSPGTGGRLLFF
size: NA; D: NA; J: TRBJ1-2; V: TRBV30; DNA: TGTGCCTGGAGTGCAGGATCCAACTATGGCTACACCTTC; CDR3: CAWSAGSNYGYTF
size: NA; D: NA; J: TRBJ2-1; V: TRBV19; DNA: TGTGCCACTATAGGGACTCGAGACAATGAGCAGTTCTTC; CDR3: CATIGTRDNEQFF
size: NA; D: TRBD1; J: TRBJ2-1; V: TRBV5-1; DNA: TGCGCCAGCAGCTTTAGACCCTGGCCCGGGACAGACCACAATGAGCAGTTCTTC; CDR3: CASSFRPWPGTDHNEQFF
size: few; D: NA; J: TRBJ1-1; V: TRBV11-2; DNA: TGTGCCAGCAGCTTAACTACAGTCATGAACACTGAAGCTTTCTTT; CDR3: CASSLTTVMNTEAFF
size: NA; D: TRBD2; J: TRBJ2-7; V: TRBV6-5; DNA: TGTGCCAGCAGTGAGACTAGCGGGGACTACGAGCAGTACTTC; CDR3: CASSETSGDYEQYF
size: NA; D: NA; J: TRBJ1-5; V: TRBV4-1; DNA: TGCGCCAGCAGCCAAGATTCAACCGGGGGGATGGAGGGCAATCAGCCCCAGCATTTT; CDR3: CASSQDSTGGMEGNQPQHF
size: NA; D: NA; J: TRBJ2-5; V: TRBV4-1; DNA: TGCGCCAGCAGCCTCCCTATTCTACAGGGACAAGAGACCCAGTACTTC; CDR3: CASSLPILQGQETQYF
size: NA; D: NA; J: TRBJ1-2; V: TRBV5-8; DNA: TGTGCCAGCAGCTTGGGGCGGGCGCGAAATGGCTACACCTTC; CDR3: CASSLGRARNGYTF
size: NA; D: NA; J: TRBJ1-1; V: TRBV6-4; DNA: TGTGCCAGCAGTCGACAGGTGAACACTGAAGCTTTCTTT; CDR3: CASSRQVNTEAFF
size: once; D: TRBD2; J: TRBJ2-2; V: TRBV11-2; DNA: TGTGCCAGCAGCTTAGCGTGGGCTAGCGGGGGCAACACCGGGGAGCTGTTTTTT; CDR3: CASSLAWASGGNTGELFF
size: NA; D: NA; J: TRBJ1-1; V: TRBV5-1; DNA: TGCGCCAGCAGTTCCTCCCCCAGTGGGACTGAAGCTTTCTTT; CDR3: CASSSSPSGTEAFF
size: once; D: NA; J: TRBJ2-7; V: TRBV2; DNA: TGTGCCAGCGGGGACTCGCGGGGTAGATACGAGCAGTACTTC; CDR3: CASGDSRGRYEQYF
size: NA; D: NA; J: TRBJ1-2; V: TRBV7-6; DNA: TGTGCCAGCAGCCCGGGCGGCCGCTATGGCTACACCTTC; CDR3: CASSPGGRYGYTF
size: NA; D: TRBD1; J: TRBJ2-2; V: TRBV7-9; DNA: TGTGCCAGCAGCACACGGACAGGGGGCTTAGTGGAGCTGTTTTTT; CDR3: CASSTRTGGLVELFF
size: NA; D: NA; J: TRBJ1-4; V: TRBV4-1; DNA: TGCGCCAGCAGCCAAGGGCAGGCTGAAAAACTGTTTTTT; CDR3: CASSQGQAEKLFF